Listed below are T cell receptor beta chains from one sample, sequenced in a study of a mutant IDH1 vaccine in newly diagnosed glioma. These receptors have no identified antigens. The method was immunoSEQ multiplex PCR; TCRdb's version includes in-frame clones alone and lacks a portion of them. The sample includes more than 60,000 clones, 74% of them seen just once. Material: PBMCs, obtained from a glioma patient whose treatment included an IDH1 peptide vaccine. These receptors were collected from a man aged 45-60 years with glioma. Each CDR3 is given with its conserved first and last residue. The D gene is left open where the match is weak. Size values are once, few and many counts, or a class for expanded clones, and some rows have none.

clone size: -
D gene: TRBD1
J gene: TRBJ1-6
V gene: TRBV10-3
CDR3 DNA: TGTGCCATCAGGGGGACAGGGGGTAATTCACCCCTCCACTTT
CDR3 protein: CAIRGTGGNSPLHF

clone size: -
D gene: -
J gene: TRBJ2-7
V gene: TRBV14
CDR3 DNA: TGTGCCAGCAGCGTTGGACGGTATTACGAGCAGTACTTC
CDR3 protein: CASSVGRYYEQYF

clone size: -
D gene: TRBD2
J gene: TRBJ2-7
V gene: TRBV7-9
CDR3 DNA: TGTGCCAGCAGCCCGTGGCTAGCGGGGTCTGTCGAGCAGTACTTC
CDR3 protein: CASSPWLAGSVEQYF

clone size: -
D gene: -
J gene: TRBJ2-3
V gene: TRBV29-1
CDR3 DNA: TGCAGCGTTGAGACAGACACAGATACGCAGTATTTT
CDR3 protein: CSVETDTDTQYF

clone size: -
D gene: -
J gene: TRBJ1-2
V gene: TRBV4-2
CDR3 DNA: TGTGCCAGCAGCCAAGTGCCAGGGTCGGACTATGGCTACACCTTC
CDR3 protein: CASSQVPGSDYGYTF

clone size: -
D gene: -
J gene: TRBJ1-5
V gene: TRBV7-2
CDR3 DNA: TGTGCCAGCAGCTTGAATCGAGACCAGCCCCAGCATTTT
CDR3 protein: CASSLNRDQPQHF

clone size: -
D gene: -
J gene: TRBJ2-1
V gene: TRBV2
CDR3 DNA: TGTGCCAGCAGTGTTCGGGTAGAGGGTGGTGAGCAGTTCTTC
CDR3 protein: CASSVRVEGGEQFF

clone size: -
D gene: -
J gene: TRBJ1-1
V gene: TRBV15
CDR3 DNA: TGTGCCACCAGCAGAGCCATGACGGCGGGGACTGAAGCTTTCTTT
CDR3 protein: CATSRAMTAGTEAFF

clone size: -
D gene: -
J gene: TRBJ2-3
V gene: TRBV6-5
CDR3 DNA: TGTGCCAGCAGCTTCGAAGGCACAGATACGCAGTATTTT
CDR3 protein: CASSFEGTDTQYF

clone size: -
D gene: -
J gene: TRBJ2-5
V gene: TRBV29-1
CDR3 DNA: TGCAGCGTTGAAAACGGGACACGAGTCCAAGAGACCCAGTACTTC
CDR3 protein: CSVENGTRVQETQYF

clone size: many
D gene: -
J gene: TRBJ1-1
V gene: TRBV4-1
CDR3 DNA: TGCGCCAGCAGCCTAAGACCCGTCGGGGGGCCGAACACTGAAGCTTTCTTT
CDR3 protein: CASSLRPVGGPNTEAFF

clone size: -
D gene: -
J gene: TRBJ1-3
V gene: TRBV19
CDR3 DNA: TGTGCCAGTTCCCCGGGGGAGACAAATCTTTCTGGAAACACCATATATTTT
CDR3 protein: CASSPGETNLSGNTIYF

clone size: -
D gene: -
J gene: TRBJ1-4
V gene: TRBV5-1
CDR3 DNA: TGCGCCAGCAGCCTCCCCGGGGGAATAAATGAAAAACTGTTTTTT
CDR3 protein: CASSLPGGINEKLFF

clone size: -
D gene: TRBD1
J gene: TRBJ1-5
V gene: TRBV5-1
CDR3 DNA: TGCGCCAGCAGCCCCGGGACAGGTAGCAATCAGCCCCAGCATTTT
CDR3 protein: CASSPGTGSNQPQHF

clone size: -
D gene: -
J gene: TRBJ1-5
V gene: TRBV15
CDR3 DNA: TGTGCCACCAGCAGAGATAGGGCAGGGTGGAATCAGCCCCAGCATTTT
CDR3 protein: CATSRDRAGWNQPQHF

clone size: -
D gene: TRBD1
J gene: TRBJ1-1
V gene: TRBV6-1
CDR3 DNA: TGTGCCAGCACGACAGGGGCGTTAGGGGCTGAAGCTTTCTTT
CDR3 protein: CASTTGALGAEAFF

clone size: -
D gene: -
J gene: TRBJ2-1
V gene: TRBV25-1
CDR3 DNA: TGTGCCAGCAGTATACAGGGATACAATGAGCAGTTCTTC
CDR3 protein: CASSIQGYNEQFF

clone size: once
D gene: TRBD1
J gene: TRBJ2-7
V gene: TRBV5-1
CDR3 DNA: TGCGCCAGCAGCGACACGGGACAGTCAGCCTACGAGCAGTACTTC
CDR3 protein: CASSDTGQSAYEQYF

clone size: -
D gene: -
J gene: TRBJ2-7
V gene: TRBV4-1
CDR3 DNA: TGCGCCAGCAGCCAAGAACAGTTCTACGAGCAGTACTTC
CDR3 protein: CASSQEQFYEQYF

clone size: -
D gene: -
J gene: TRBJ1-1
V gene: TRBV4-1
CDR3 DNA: TGCGCCAGCAGCCAAAGCCTCGCCGGTGGAACTGAAGCTTTCTTT
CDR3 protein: CASSQSLAGGTEAFF

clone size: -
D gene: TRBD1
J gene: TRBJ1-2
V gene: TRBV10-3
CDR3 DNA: TGTGCCATCAGTGGGCGGACAGGGGATGGCTACACCTTC
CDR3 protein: CAISGRTGDGYTF

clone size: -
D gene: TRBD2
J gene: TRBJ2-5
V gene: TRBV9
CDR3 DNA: TGTGCCAGCAGCGTAGCCGGGGGGGGCGAGACCCAGTACTTC
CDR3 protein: CASSVAGGGETQYF

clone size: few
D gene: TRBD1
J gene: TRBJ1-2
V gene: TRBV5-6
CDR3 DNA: TGTGCCAGCAGCTACAGGGGCGGAGAAAGTGGCTACACCTTC
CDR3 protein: CASSYRGGESGYTF

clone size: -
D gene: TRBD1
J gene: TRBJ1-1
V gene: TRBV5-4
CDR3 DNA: TGTGCCAGCAGCTTGGGGGGGGGACAGGCCGGTAATCGAGCTTTCTTT
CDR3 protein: CASSLGGGQAGNRAFF

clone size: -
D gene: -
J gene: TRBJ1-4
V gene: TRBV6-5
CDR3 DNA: TGTGCCAGCAGACCGGGGGGGCGCGGGGAAAAACTGTTTTTT
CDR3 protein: CASRPGGRGEKLFF

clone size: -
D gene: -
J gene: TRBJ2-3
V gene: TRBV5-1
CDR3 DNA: TGCGCCAGCAGCTTTGACCGAGATACGCAGTATTTT
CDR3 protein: CASSFDRDTQYF

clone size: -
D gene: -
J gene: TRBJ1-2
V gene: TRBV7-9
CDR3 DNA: TGTGCCAGCAGCTTAGGGATTAACTATGGCTACACCTTC
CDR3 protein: CASSLGINYGYTF

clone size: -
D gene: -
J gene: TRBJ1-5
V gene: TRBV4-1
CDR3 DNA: TGCGCCAGCAGCCAAGCTAATTGGGACATTAATCAGCCCCAGCATTTT
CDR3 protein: CASSQANWDINQPQHF

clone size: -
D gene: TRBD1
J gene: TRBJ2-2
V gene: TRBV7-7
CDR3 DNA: TGTGCTAGCAGCTTTGTACAGGGGCCCGGGGAGCTGTTTTTT
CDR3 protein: CASSFVQGPGELFF

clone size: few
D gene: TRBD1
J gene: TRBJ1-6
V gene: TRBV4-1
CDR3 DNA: TGCGCCAGCAGGGAGGGGGCTCAATCACCCCTCCACTTT
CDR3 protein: CASREGAQSPLHF

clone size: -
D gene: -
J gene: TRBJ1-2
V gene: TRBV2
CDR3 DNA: TGTGCCAGCCGCCGGCAGCAACCGTTCTATGGCTACACCTTC
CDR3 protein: CASRRQQPFYGYTF

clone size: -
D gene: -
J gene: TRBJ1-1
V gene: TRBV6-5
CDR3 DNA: TGTGCCAGCAGTCCCTACTTCTCTGCCGGTGAAGCTTTCTTT
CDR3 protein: CASSPYFSAGEAFF

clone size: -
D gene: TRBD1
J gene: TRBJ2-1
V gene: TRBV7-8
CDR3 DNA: TGTGCCAGCATCCTGGGACAGGGCCTTACAATTACGGAGCAGTTCTTC
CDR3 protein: CASILGQGLTITEQFF

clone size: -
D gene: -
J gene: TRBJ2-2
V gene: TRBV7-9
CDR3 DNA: TGTGCCAGCAGCTTAACAACAGGGCCCCGAGGGGAGCTGTTTTTT
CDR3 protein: CASSLTTGPRGELFF

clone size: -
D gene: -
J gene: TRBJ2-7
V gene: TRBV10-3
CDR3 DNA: TGTGCCATCAGTGAAGTCGGGGTTTCCTACGAGCAGTACTTC
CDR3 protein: CAISEVGVSYEQYF

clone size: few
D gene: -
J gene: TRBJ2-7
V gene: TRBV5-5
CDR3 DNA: TGTGCCAGCAGCTTTGCGGGGGCTAGGTTTGACGAGCAGTACTTC
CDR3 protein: CASSFAGARFDEQYF

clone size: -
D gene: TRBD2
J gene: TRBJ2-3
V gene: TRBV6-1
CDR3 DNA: TGTGCCAGCAGTGACCCAGCGGGGGGCGGCACAGATACGCAGTATTTT
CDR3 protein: CASSDPAGGGTDTQYF

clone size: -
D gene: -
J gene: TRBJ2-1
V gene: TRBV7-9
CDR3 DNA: TGTGCCAGCAGCTTAGTTGGGGGGCTTCGCAATGAGCAGTTCTTC
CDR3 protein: CASSLVGGLRNEQFF

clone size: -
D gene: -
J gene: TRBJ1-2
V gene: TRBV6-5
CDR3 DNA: TGTGCCAGCGGGGCCGTGGGCTATGGCTACACCTTC
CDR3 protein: CASGAVGYGYTF

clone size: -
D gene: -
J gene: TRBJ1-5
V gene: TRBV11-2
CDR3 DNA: TGTGCCAGCAGCTTATCAGGGGGCAATCAGCCCCAGCATTTT
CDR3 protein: CASSLSGGNQPQHF

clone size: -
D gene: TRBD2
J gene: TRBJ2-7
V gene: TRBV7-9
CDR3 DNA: TGTGCCAGCCAGCGGGACCCCAACTACGAGCAGTACTTC
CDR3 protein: CASQRDPNYEQYF

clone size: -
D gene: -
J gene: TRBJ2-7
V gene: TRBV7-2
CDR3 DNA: TGTGCCAGCAGCTTAGGTCCACGGCTTAGCTACGAGCAGTACTTC
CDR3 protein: CASSLGPRLSYEQYF

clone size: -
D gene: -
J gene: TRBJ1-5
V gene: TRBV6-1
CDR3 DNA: TGTGCCAGCACCTGGGACGGGATTCAGCCCCAGCATTTT
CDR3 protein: CASTWDGIQPQHF

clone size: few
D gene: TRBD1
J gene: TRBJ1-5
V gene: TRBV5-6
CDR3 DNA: TGTGCCAGCAGCTTGGGACAGGGGAACAATCAGCCCCAGCATTTT
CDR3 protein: CASSLGQGNNQPQHF

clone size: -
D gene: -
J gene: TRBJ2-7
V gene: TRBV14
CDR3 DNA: TGTGCCAGCAGCCAAGACGAGGCGACGTTCGACGAGCAGTACTTC
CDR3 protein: CASSQDEATFDEQYF

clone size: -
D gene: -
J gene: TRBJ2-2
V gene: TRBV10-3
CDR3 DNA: TGTGCCGCGGCAGAAGATGGCACCGGGGAGCTGTTTTTT
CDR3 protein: CAAAEDGTGELFF

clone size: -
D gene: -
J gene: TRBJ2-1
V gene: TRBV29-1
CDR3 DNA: TGCAGCGTTGCAGGGGCTATAGATGAGCAGTTCTTC
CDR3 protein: CSVAGAIDEQFF

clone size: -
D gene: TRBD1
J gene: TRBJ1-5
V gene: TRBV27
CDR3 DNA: TGTGCCAGCAGTCAGGGGGGGGATCGACCCCAGCATTTT
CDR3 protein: CASSQGGDRPQHF

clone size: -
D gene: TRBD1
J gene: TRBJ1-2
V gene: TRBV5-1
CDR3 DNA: TGCGCCAGCAGCTCAACAGGGGACTATGGCTACACCTTC
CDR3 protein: CASSSTGDYGYTF

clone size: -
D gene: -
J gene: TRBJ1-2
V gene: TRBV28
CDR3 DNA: TGTGCCAGCGGGGCCACAGGGTTGGTCTATGGCTACACCTTC
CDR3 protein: CASGATGLVYGYTF

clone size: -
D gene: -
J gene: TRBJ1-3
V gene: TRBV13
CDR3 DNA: TGTGCCAGCAGCCTCGGAGCCTCTGGAAACACCATATATTTT
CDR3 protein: CASSLGASGNTIYF

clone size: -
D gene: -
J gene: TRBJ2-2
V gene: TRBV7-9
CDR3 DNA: TGTGCCAGCAGCAATCAGGGGGGAGAGCTGTTTTTT
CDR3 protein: CASSNQGGELFF

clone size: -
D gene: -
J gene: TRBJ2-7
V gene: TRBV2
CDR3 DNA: TGTGCCAGCAGTGAAGCGCTCCTAAGGGGTCCTTCGAACTTC
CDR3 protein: CASSEALLRGPSNF

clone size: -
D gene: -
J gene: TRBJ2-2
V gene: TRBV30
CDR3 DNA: TGTGCCTGGAGGGTTCAACTAATGAACACCGGGGAGCTGTTTTTT
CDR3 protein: CAWRVQLMNTGELFF